Described below is a single T cell receptor beta chain sequence and its context. Its specificity is unknown. The primer mix had 60 Vbeta and 13 Jbeta primers. Clones were sequenced by immunoSEQ multiplex PCR, and TCRdb holds only the in-frame ones, with some missing. The sample comprises more than 100,000 clones, about two thirds of which are singletons, and approximately 4.2% rests with the top ten. V dropped 6 bases and J dropped 3; count of bases not matched to a gene: 7. Germline V gene sequence: CDR1 SNHLY, CDR2 FYNNEI. There are 18 residues in the CDR3. The data stem from a study of cytomegalovirus exposure and HLA in healthy donors. Study results and caveats: Accurate predictions that matched the HLA-A and HLA-B alleles of most subjects were reportedly made from TCR beta sequences. It was 164 TCR beta chains that were listed as cytomegalovirus-associated. The study assumed roughly uniform donor sequencing depth for presence/absence analyses.

Though nominally healthy at sampling, donors likely had unrecorded immune exposures. V and J are TRBV2 and TRBJ2-2; 16 nucleotides match TRBD2. Source material: PBMCs. This TCR derives from a man aged 50-59 years in good health and CMV-seropositive. In DNA form, the CDR3 reads TGTGCCAGCAGACGGGGGACTAGCGGGGGGGCCTACACCGGGGAGCTGTTTTTT. Encoded protein: CASRRGTSGGAYTGELFF.